Below, 10 T cell receptor beta chains from the same sample are listed, as sequenced in a study of blood T cells in healthy people across ages. A second PCR, run for roughly 6 to 11 cycles, used a sample-barcoded 5' primer plus a J-beta primer mix. TCRdb independently ran MiXCR on the 5' RACE reads; one entry per CDR3 protein. The data hold hundreds of thousands of distinct CDR3 sequences, with 40% to 60% observed a single time. Material for sequencing was blood. The origin of the receptors is a man aged 25 to 45 in good health.

The CDR3 sequence is CASSLSAPYTQYF. In nucleotides, the CDR3 is TGTGCCAGCAGTTTATCGGCCCCCTATACGCAGTATTTT. The rearrangement links TRBV12-3 or TRBV12-4 to TRBJ2-3; D gene uncertain. The CDR3 covers 13 residues. V gave up 2 bases and J gave up 7 bases, with 10 bases separating them.

This chain connects TRBV2 to TRBJ1-1; no definite D call. V gave up 2 bases and J gave up 5 bases, with 12 bases separating them. CDR1 and CDR2 from the germline V gene are SNHLY and FYNNEI. CDR3 size: 14 residues. The CDR3 is CASSERPPRTEAFF. DNA of the CDR3: TGTGCCAGCAGTGAACGACCCCCACGGACTGAAGCTTTCTTT.

This clonotype was detected ten times or more. V is TRBV20-1 and J is TRBJ2-3; D possibly uses TRBD1 or TRBD2 (5 bases each). The V gene's germline CDR1 is DFQATT and CDR2 SNEGSKA (reference sequence). CDR3 length: 14 residues. The ends were cut back, 2 bases at V and 3 bases at J, with 12 bases in the middle. DNA for the CDR3: TGCAGTGCTAGAACGGGCAGGGAGACAGATACGCAGTATTTT. Translated, it gives CSARTGRETDTQYF.

This clonotype was counted between two and nine times. The genes are TRBV12-3 or TRBV12-4 and TRBJ2-7; a weak D match, TRBD2 (6 bases). V shed 8 bases and J shed 5 bases, with 22 bases lying between them. This CDR3 has 15 residues. The CDR3 is CASRPGLFRIHEQYF. Written as DNA, the CDR3 is TGTGCCAGCCGCCCGGGACTCTTCCGGATCCACGAGCAGTACTTC.

The V call is TRBV5-1, the J call TRBJ2-4; 13 positions match TRBD2. CDR1 is SGHRS, CDR2 YFSETQ, per germline. The CDR3 totals 16 residues. Trimming at V came to 4 bases and at J to 7 bases, leaving 8 bases not matched to a gene. The CDR3 DNA reads as TGCGCCAGCAGCGCCGGACTAGCGGGGGCGCGGAACATTCAGTACTTC. This gives the protein CASSAGLAGARNIQYF.

The CDR3 DNA reads as TGTGCCACCAGCAGGGGACAGGGGGCTAACGGAAACACCATATATTTT. Translated, it gives CATSRGQGANGNTIYF. The genes are TRBV15 and TRBJ1-3; 12 bases are shared with TRBD1. This CDR3 has 16 amino acids. V was pared by 3 bases and J by 4 bases, with 4 bases of the junction left unmatched. CDR1 is LNHNV and CDR2 is YYDKDF in the germline V gene (reference sequence).

CDR3 DNA: TGCAGTGCTCATTCGCTAGCGTCTGGGGAGACCCAGTACTTC. Translated: CSAHSLASGETQYF. The gene calls are TRBV20-1 and TRBJ2-7; D perhaps matches TRBD2 (6 bases). The J call may be wrong; the DNA end is better matched by TRBJ2-5. Germline CDR1 is DFQATT and CDR2 is SNEGSKA (reference sequence). The CDR3 has 14 amino acids.

This chain joins TRBV3-1 and TRBJ2-5, with D perhaps matching TRBD1 or TRBD2 (5 bases each). Germline V gene sequence: CDR1 LGHDT, CDR2 YNNKEL (reference sequence). The V end lost 1 base, the J end lost 13 bases, and 13 bases lay between the germline ends. The CDR3 is 12 residues long. CDR3 sequence reads: CASSQGGSLLYF. The DNA for the CDR3 is TGTGCCAGCAGCCAAGGGGGGTCCCTTCTGTACTTC.

V gene TRBV15 combines with J gene TRBJ2-5; D uncertain. The V end was cut by 0 bases, the J end by 2 bases, with 13 bases between. The CDR3 sequence is 16 residues long. Per the germline V gene, CDR1 is LNHNV and CDR2 is YYDKDF (reference sequence). The CDR3 region has the DNA TGTGCCACCAGCAGAGATGGTTTTGCGGATCAAGAGACCCAGTACTTC. It codes for CATSRDGFADQETQYF.

CDR3 nucleotides: TGCAGTGCTAGAGGGGACGGCCGCAACTATGGCTACACCTTC. This sequence encodes CSARGDGRNYGYTF. The chain joins TRBV20-1 to TRBJ1-2; D is possibly TRBD1 (5 bases). V was pared by 1 base and J by 2 bases, with 11 bases between. The CDR3 totals 14 residues. Germline V gene lookup returns CDR1 DFQATT and CDR2 SNEGSKA (reference sequence).